These T cell receptor beta chains were read from a single sample in a study of PD-1 blockade in mismatch repair-deficient tumors. TCRdb's copy holds only in-frame clones and misses some; the assay was immunoSEQ multiplex PCR. Among some 84,000 clones listed, over 75% were seen once. The source was peripheral blood, collected 12 weeks after starting pembrolizumab. The receptors originated from an adult with mismatch repair-deficient cancer. CDR3s include the opening cysteine and the closing phenylalanine or tryptophan.

J gene,V gene,CDR3 protein
TRBJ1-2,TRBV5-5,CASVDTLNYGYTF
TRBJ2-3,TRBV7-8,CASSPRERTSGRRDTQYF
TRBJ2-7,TRBV9,CASSVAGGHEQYF
TRBJ2-1,TRBV10-1,CASSFLAGGRNEQFF
TRBJ2-5,TRBV7-3,CASSTTSGRGETQYF
TRBJ1-5,TRBV18,CASSSTREPQHF
TRBJ2-7,TRBV5-1,CASSLAGTANDEQYF
TRBJ2-1,TRBV4-1,CASSQDLGGRGYNEQFF
TRBJ2-2,TRBV20-1,CSAFNTGELFF
TRBJ1-2,TRBV5-4,CASSVGNTNYGYTF
TRBJ2-2,TRBV27,CASSLSGTGELFF
TRBJ1-4,TRBV27,CASSSTTGVGEKLFF
TRBJ2-3,TRBV6-5,CASSYSGRARSDTQYF
TRBJ1-2,TRBV27,CASSFQGEYGYTF
TRBJ2-5,TRBV11-2,CASSLLAGGMEETQYF
TRBJ2-5,TRBV6-5,CASIPTAGFGETQYF
TRBJ2-7,TRBV14,CASSQAAEQYF
TRBJ2-6,TRBV11-1,CASSFLSGSGANVLTF
TRBJ2-1,TRBV7-2,CASSLILGADNEQFF
TRBJ1-5,TRBV28,CASSGDREVQPQHF
TRBJ1-5,TRBV7-8,CASSSAPTGKGQPQHF
TRBJ2-5,TRBV18,CASSFVPGLSVETQYF
TRBJ2-5,TRBV2,CASTMGLQETQYF
TRBJ1-1,TRBV7-9,CASSLEVGTEAFF
TRBJ1-2,TRBV28,CASSQQGSGNYGYTF
TRBJ1-5,TRBV7-9,CASSLDGYQPQHF
TRBJ2-1,TRBV13,CASSSASGAYNEQFF
TRBJ2-1,TRBV9,CASSVGSGRFSSYNEQFF
TRBJ1-1,TRBV14,CASSTLNTEAFF
TRBJ2-7,TRBV5-4,CASSPAGTSVYEQYF
TRBJ2-7,TRBV11-2,CASSRRERGLDEQYF
TRBJ2-7,TRBV7-6,CASSLVLGEQYF
TRBJ2-7,TRBV7-9,CASSSSPGQGAHEQYF
TRBJ2-3,TRBV11-2,CASSLDLAGTDTQYF
TRBJ2-7,TRBV19,CASSTLADYEQYF
TRBJ2-3,TRBV5-6,CASSSFSTDTQYF